A selection of T cell receptor beta chains follows, all from one sample in a study of blood T cells in healthy people across ages. TCRdb re-derived calls from the 5' RACE reads in MiXCR, one entry per CDR3 protein. Among fewer than 1,200,000 distinct CDR3 sequences, 20% to 25% were seen once, and the ten largest hold about 0.69%. These data were also reused for a study on T cells of mothers and their children.

The sample was blood. These receptors were taken from a girl aged 2-10 years in good health. CDR3s include the opening cysteine and the closing phenylalanine or tryptophan. A D gene is named only where the DNA matches it firmly. Size tells how often a clone was seen (once, few, many) or the class of an expanded clone, and some rows leave it out.

v_call: TRBV12-3/TRBV12-4
cdr3_length: 15
j_call: TRBJ2-2
d_call: -
clone_size: -
cdr3_aa: CASSPSLPGTGELFF
cdr3_nt: TGTGCCAGCAGTCCTTCTTTACCCGGGACCGGGGAGCTGTTTTTT

v_call: TRBV7-2
cdr3_length: 14
j_call: TRBJ2-5
d_call: -
clone_size: -
cdr3_aa: CASSFLQGEETQYF
cdr3_nt: TGTGCCAGCAGCTTTTTACAGGGTGAAGAGACCCAGTACTTC

v_call: TRBV7-3
cdr3_length: 13
j_call: TRBJ2-1
d_call: -
clone_size: few
cdr3_aa: CASSFNALNEQFF
cdr3_nt: TGTGCCAGCAGCTTCAACGCCTTAAATGAGCAGTTCTTC

v_call: TRBV11-3
cdr3_length: 15
j_call: TRBJ2-1
d_call: -
clone_size: -
cdr3_aa: CASSLLRGSGNEQFF
cdr3_nt: TGTGCCAGCAGCTTATTAAGGGGCTCCGGGAATGAGCAGTTCTTC

v_call: TRBV27
cdr3_length: 17
j_call: TRBJ1-5
d_call: TRBD1
clone_size: -
cdr3_aa: CASSSYSPGQGDQPQHF
cdr3_nt: TGTGCCAGCAGTTCCTATTCCCCCGGACAGGGGGATCAGCCCCAGCATTTT

v_call: TRBV4-2
cdr3_length: 15
j_call: TRBJ2-1
d_call: TRBD1
clone_size: -
cdr3_aa: CASSQEQGIVNEQFF
cdr3_nt: TGTGCCAGCAGCCAAGAACAGGGGATAGTGAATGAGCAGTTCTTC

v_call: TRBV6-6
cdr3_length: 11
j_call: TRBJ2-4
d_call: -
clone_size: -
cdr3_aa: CATKNRGIQYF
cdr3_nt: TGTGCCACCAAAAATCGAGGCATTCAGTACTTC

v_call: TRBV13
cdr3_length: 13
j_call: TRBJ2-3
d_call: -
clone_size: -
cdr3_aa: CASSPNGPDTQYF
cdr3_nt: TGTGCCAGCAGCCCTAACGGTCCAGATACGCAGTATTTT

v_call: TRBV27
cdr3_length: 14
j_call: TRBJ2-1
d_call: -
clone_size: few
cdr3_aa: CASGRQASYNEQFF
cdr3_nt: TGTGCCAGCGGTCGGCAGGCGTCCTACAATGAGCAGTTCTTC

v_call: TRBV29-1
cdr3_length: 12
j_call: TRBJ2-7
d_call: -
clone_size: -
cdr3_aa: CSVEATSREQYF
cdr3_nt: TGCAGCGTTGAAGCAACATCGCGCGAGCAGTACTTC